The 25 T cell receptor beta chains below all came from one sample that was sequenced in a study of blood T cells in healthy people across ages. Using a J-beta primer mix together with a sample-barcoded 5' primer, a second PCR was run for roughly 7 to 11 cycles. One entry per CDR3 protein, called by TCRdb with MiXCR from the 5' RACE reads. Of about 1.5 million distinct CDR3 sequences in the sample, approximately 42% were seen once. Input material: blood. The receptors were sampled from a woman under 30 in good health.

The genes are TRBV7-9 and TRBJ2-2; D is uncertain. V was shortened by 5 bases and J by 7 bases, with 5 bases between the two germline ends. Germline CDR1 SEHNR, CDR2 FQNEAQ (reference sequence). The CDR3 length is 11 residues. CDR3 bases: TGTGCCAGCAGCCCCCTCGGGGAGCTGTTTTTT. Translating gives CASSPLGELFF. Together with reference TRBV7-9 and TRBJ2-2, the CDR3 gives the full variable domain: DTGVSQNPRHKITKRGQNVTFRCDPISEHNRLYWYRQTLGQGPEFLTYFQNEAQLEKSRLLSDRFSAERPKGSFSTLEIQRTEQGDSAMYLCASSPLGELFFGEGSRLTVL.

The table lists this clonotype with a few counts. This chain connects TRBV6-6 to TRBJ1-2; D perhaps matches TRBD1 (5 bases). The germline V gene has CDR1 MNHNY and CDR2 SVGAGI (reference sequence). Trimming shortened V by 6 bases and J by 0 bases, and 17 bases separated the two germline ends. This CDR3 has 16 amino acids. The CDR3 nucleotides are TGTGCCAGCAGACTTCCCGGGACCGTAACTAACTATGGCTACACCTTC. Translating it yields CASRLPGTVTNYGYTF.

The V and J genes are TRBV29-1 and TRBJ2-5; 10 bases are shared with TRBD2. CDR3 size: 13 residues. CDR1 and CDR2 from the germline V gene are SQVTM and ANQGSEA. The V segment lost 6 bases and the J segment 11 bases; nucleotides outside the gene matches: 12. The CDR3 DNA is TGCAGCGTCGACCAACTAGCGGGAAATGAGCAGTACTTC. It specifies CSVDQLAGNEQYF.

This sequence joins TRBV20-1 and TRBJ1-5; D not certain. V dropped 6 bases and J dropped 3 bases, with 18 bases sitting between them. The germline V gene has CDR1 DFQATT and CDR2 SNEGSKA (reference sequence). The CDR3 totals 15 residues. The CDR3 loop reads CSARAETAPNQPQHF. The CDR3 bases are TGCAGTGCCCGCGCTGAAACAGCCCCCAATCAGCCCCAGCATTTT.

This clonotype was seen only a few times. This chain links TRBV29-1 with TRBJ2-1, with TRBD1 identical over 9 bases. Germline lookup yields CDR1 SQVTM and CDR2 ANQGSEA. CDR3 length equals 20 residues. With V trimmed by 6 bases and J by 7 bases, 28 bases remained unmatched. CDR3 sequence (DNA): TGCAGCGTAAGTCCCGGGACAGGGATGAAGCGGGACTACCCGCTTAATGAGCAGTTCTTC. Residues: CSVSPGTGMKRDYPLNEQFF.

This clonotype was seen a handful of times. V and J are TRBV30 and TRBJ2-7; D might be TRBD1 (6 bases). Germline CDR1 reads GTSNPN; CDR2 reads SVGIG (reference sequence). The CDR3 has 13 residues. The V gene lost 2 bases and the J gene lost 3 bases, with 11 bases spanning the gap. The CDR3 DNA reads TGTGCCTGGAGTCCTCGGACAGACTACGAGCAGTACTTC. The encoded protein is CAWSPRTDYEQYF.

The table lists this clonotype with a few counts. The V call is TRBV9, the J call TRBJ1-2; D gene uncertain. The CDR3 is 14 residues long. Germline values: CDR1 SGDLS, CDR2 YYNGEE. The V gene lost 0 bases and the J gene lost 4 bases, with 10 bases spanning the gap. The chain's CDR3 is CASSVATASYGYTF. CDR3 coding DNA: TGTGCCAGCAGCGTAGCTACAGCAAGCTATGGCTACACCTTC.

The J gene is TRBJ2-1, the V gene TRBV20-1; a possible D gene is TRBD2 (6 bases). The germline V gene encodes CDR1 DFQATT and CDR2 SNEGSKA (reference sequence). Trimming cost V 1 base and J 6 bases, with 16 bases left between them. The CDR3 runs to 15 residues. The CDR3 bases are TGCAGTGCTAGAGGGGTGACTAGTAAATTCAATGAGCAGTTCTTC. This codes for CSARGVTSKFNEQFF.

The chain carries TRBV6-1 and TRBJ1-5; perhaps TRBD1 as D (5 bases). This CDR3 spans 15 amino acids. Per germline, CDR1 MNHNS and CDR2 SASEGT. The V gene lost 2 bases and the J gene lost 3 bases, with 11 bases spanning the gap. For the CDR3, the DNA is TGTGCCAGCAGTGAACAGGGAAAGGTCAATCAGCCCCAGCATTTT. Protein sequence: CASSEQGKVNQPQHF.

In its sample, this clonotype was seen a few times. The chain joins TRBV5-1 to TRBJ2-7; no definite D call. Germline CDR1 reads SGHRS; CDR2 reads YFSETQ. Deletions cut 0 bases from V and 9 bases from J, with 16 bases between. The CDR3 has 14 residues. CDR3: CASSLVGSPPAQYF. CDR3 nucleotide sequence: TGCGCCAGCAGCTTGGTAGGTAGCCCACCAGCGCAGTACTTC.

This clonotype was seen many times. The CDR3 loop is CASSLGDRDTGELFF. The CDR3 DNA is TGTGCCAGCAGTTTAGGGGACAGGGACACCGGGGAGCTGTTTTTT. The V and J genes are TRBV28 and TRBJ2-2; 9 positions agree with TRBD1. The CDR3 length is 15 residues. Trimming took 2 bases from V and 3 from J; bases not matched to a gene: 1. Looked up from germline, CDR1 is MDHEN and CDR2 is SYDVKM.

The sample holds one count of this clonotype. A read error may explain this, as a much larger clone is one base away. This chain links TRBV5-1 with TRBJ2-3; 12 bases match TRBD2. The CDR3 has 17 amino acids. V dropped 9 bases and J dropped 0; count of bases not matched to a gene: 11. CDR1 is SGHRS, CDR2 YFSETQ, per germline. The CDR3 coding sequence is TGCGCCAACAGGACGGGACTAGCGGGCGCTAGCACAGATACGCAGTATTTT. Translated: CANRTGLAGASTDTQYF.

The chain recombines TRBV20-1 with TRBJ2-5; 13 positions match TRBD2. The CDR3 is 15 amino acids. J was trimmed by 5 bases and V by 3 bases; bases with no gene match: 6. Germline V gives CDR1 DFQATT, CDR2 SNEGSKA (reference sequence). Written as DNA, the CDR3 is TGCAGTGCTAGGAGGACTAGCGGGAGATGGGAGACCCAGTACTTC. Translation: CSARRTSGRWETQYF.

The genes are TRBV12-3 or TRBV12-4 and TRBJ2-5, with 8 bases matching TRBD1. The J call could be wrong; TRBJ2-7 is a better fit for the DNA end. The length of the CDR3 is 14 residues. The CDR3 nucleotides are TGTGCCAGCAGTTTCCAGGGGGCTTTGTACGAGCAGTACTTC. Encoded protein: CASSFQGALYEQYF.

This clonotype turned up a few times. The chain links TRBV7-2 to TRBJ2-4; tentatively, D is TRBD1 (6 bases). The length of the CDR3 is 12 residues. Germline V gene data show CDR1 as SGHTA and CDR2 as FQGNSA. Trimming pared 5 bases from V and 13 bases from J, leaving 15 bases between. CDR3 protein: CASSPFKGEQYF. The DNA of the CDR3 is TGTGCCAGCAGCCCCTTCAAGGGGGAGCAGTACTTC.

About this clonotype itself: A much larger clone is a single base away; this may be a read error. V and J are TRBV20-1 and TRBJ1-2; D perhaps matches TRBD1 (6 bases). CDR3 size: 12 residues. Germline-derived CDR1 and CDR2 are DFQATT and SNEGSKA (reference sequence). CDR3 nucleotide sequence: TGCAGTGCTAGGGCGGGGGCCGGGGGCTCCACCTTC. Translation: CSARAGAGGSTF.

Turning to this clonotype: Relative to the germline gene, one junction end is altered; a read error may explain this. The J gene is TRBJ1-5, the V gene TRBV4-1; a possible D gene is TRBD1 (5 bases). The CDR3 has 21 amino acids. CDR1 and CDR2 (germline): MGHRA, YSYEKL. CDR3 in DNA: TGCGCCAGCAGCCAGGGACCGGGGACCAGCTTCGAGCCGATTAGCAATCGGCCCCAGCATTTT. Translating it yields CASSQGPGTSFEPISNRPQHF.

The V gene is TRBV7-2, the J gene TRBJ1-2, with TRBD1 as a possible D gene (5 bases). The CDR3 totals 15 residues. Trimming took 0 bases from V and 8 from J, leaving 16 bases between them. Germline CDR1 and CDR2: SGHTA and FQGNSA. The CDR3 sequence: CASSLARQGSQGYTF. CDR3 nucleotides: TGTGCCAGCAGCTTAGCGAGGCAGGGTTCACAGGGCTACACCTTC.

The sample holds a few counts of this clonotype. The V and J genes are TRBV6-5 and TRBJ1-1, with D maybe TRBD1 (6 bases). The germline V and J ends were trimmed by 7 bases and 10 bases, with 22 bases remaining between them. Germline V lookup: CDR1 MNHEY, CDR2 SVGAGI. The CDR3 runs 14 residues. The CDR3: CASKKGWGPGGAFF. The DNA of the CDR3 is TGTGCCAGCAAAAAGGGATGGGGGCCCGGGGGAGCTTTCTTT.

The V gene is TRBV27, the J gene TRBJ2-1; 9 bases fit TRBD2. The CDR3 has 17 amino acids. CDR1 MNHEY and CDR2 SMNVEV come from the germline V gene (reference sequence). The ends lost 3 bases at V and 0 bases at J; junction bases unmatched: 6. The CDR3 DNA is TGTGCCAGCAGTTTCGTTGTAGCGGGAGCCTCCTACAATGAGCAGTTCTTC. Its translation is CASSFVVAGASYNEQFF.

There are a few counts of this clonotype. The V gene is TRBV20-1, the J gene TRBJ2-5; a weak D match, TRBD2 (5 bases). V was shortened by 5 bases and J by 0 bases, with 7 bases between the two germline ends. CDR1 DFQATT and CDR2 SNEGSKA come from the germline V gene (reference sequence). The CDR3 runs to 12 residues. The CDR3 bases are TGCAGTGCTTGTAGCGACCAAGAGACCCAGTACTTC. Translation: CSACSDQETQYF.

The chain combines TRBV29-1 with TRBJ1-1; D is perhaps TRBD1 (5 bases). Trimming removed 4 bases at V and 1 base at J, with 10 bases between. The V gene's germline CDR1 is SQVTM and CDR2 ANQGSEA. The CDR3 has 13 residues. The CDR3 here is CSVVRGANTEAFF. Here the CDR3 DNA reads TGCAGCGTTGTTAGGGGAGCGAACACTGAAGCTTTCTTT.

This clonotype came up a few times. This chain uses TRBV30 with TRBJ2-3; TRBD2 matches at 8 bases. CDR1 and CDR2 (germline): GTSNPN, SVGIG (reference sequence). The CDR3 contains 14 residues. Trimming cost V 0 bases and J 1 base; bases outside gene matches: 0. CDR3 protein: CAWSVLAGTDTQYF. CDR3 coding DNA: TGTGCCTGGAGTGTACTAGCGGGCACAGATACGCAGTATTTT.

The chain links TRBV29-1 to TRBJ2-1; maybe TRBD1 (5 bases). The CDR3 is 14 amino acids. Trimming shortened V by 2 bases and J by 4 bases, and 12 bases separated the two germline ends. Germline CDR1 is SQVTM and CDR2 is ANQGSEA. The CDR3 DNA sequence: TGCAGCGTTGAAAGGGGTACAGAATACAATGAGCAGTTCTTC. Encoded protein: CSVERGTEYNEQFF.

The chain recombines TRBV6-2 or TRBV6-3 with TRBJ2-5; 9 bases line up with TRBD2. Gene TRBJ2-7 matches the end of the DNA better, so the J call may be wrong. The length of the CDR3 is 15 residues. Germline values: CDR1 MNHEY, CDR2 SVGEGT. The CDR3 sequence: CAASGTSYYPYEQYF. The CDR3 DNA reads TGTGCCGCATCCGGGACTAGCTACTATCCGTACGAGCAGTACTTC.